This T cell receptor beta chain comes out of a study of tumor-infiltrating lymphocytes in localized non-small cell lung cancer. Study-level results: Immunotypes IM1 and IM2 had similar TCR-derived T-cell fractions.

To note about this clone: Its antigen is undetermined.

Sequencing used immunoSEQ multiplex PCR; TCRdb keeps in-frame clones, though not all of them. The sample lists roughly 15,000 clones, around 66% occurring once. The origin of this receptor is a human donor with non-small cell lung cancer. The sequenced sample was lung tumor tissue.

CDR3: CASSYRRGTGLLGYTF. DNA of the CDR3: TGTGCCAGCAGTTACCGCCGAGGGACAGGCTTATTGGGCTACACCTTC. The chain couples TRBV6-6 to TRBJ1-2; 8 bases map to TRBD1. The CDR3 is made up of 16 amino acids. V trimming: 2 bases; J trimming: 8 bases; junction bases outside the gene matches: 13. CDR1 and CDR2 from the germline V gene are MNHNY and SVGAGI (reference sequence).